Presented here are 15 T cell receptor beta chains from one specimen sequenced in a study of beta chain features in type 1 diabetes. What was sequenced were expressed TCRB transcripts, since all of the isolated RNA had been reverse transcribed. Assay used: immunoSEQ multiplex PCR; TCRdb lists only in-frame clones, some missing. The sample lists 300,000 to 450,000 clones, around 12% occurring once. The source material was naive CD4+ T cells from blood. The receptor source for this set is a man aged 18 to 35 in good health.

For the CDR3, the DNA is TGTGCCAGCAGCTTCGGGGGGAATGGGGAGACCCAGTACTTC. Encoded protein: CASSFGGNGETQYF. V and J are TRBV7-9 and TRBJ2-5; 7 positions agree with TRBD2. The trim removed 3 bases at V and 5 bases at J, leaving 6 bases unmatched. Germline V gene sequence: CDR1 SEHNR, CDR2 FQNEAQ (reference sequence). The CDR3 length is 14 residues.

This clone was counted between two and nine times. V and J are TRBV29-1 and TRBJ1-1, with a weak D call TRBD1 (5 bases). The CDR3 runs 16 residues. The germline gives CDR1 SQVTM, CDR2 ANQGSEA. V lost 5 bases and J 0 bases, leaving 19 bases between the germline ends. This chain's CDR3 is CSVRGREVSMNTEAFF. In DNA form, the CDR3 reads TGCAGCGTTCGGGGCAGGGAGGTAAGCATGAACACTGAAGCTTTCTTT. Complete variable domain (other parts from reference TRBV29-1 and TRBJ1-1): SAVISQKPSRDICQRGTSLTIQCQVDSQVTMMFWYRQQPGQSLTLIATANQGSEATYESGFVIDKFPISRPNLTFSTLTVSNMSPEDSSIYLCSVRGREVSMNTEAFFGQGTRLTVV.

J is TRBJ2-7 and V is TRBV7-2; 10 bases map to TRBD1. This CDR3 is built from 14 residues. The germline CDR1 and CDR2 sequences are SGHTA and FQGNSA. Trimming took 5 bases from V and 6 from J; bases not matched to a gene: 7. DNA of the CDR3: TGTGCCAGCAGCCGCCGACAGGGGGCGACCGAGCAGTACTTC. As protein: CASSRRQGATEQYF.

A few counts support this clone. The chain carries TRBV7-2 and TRBJ2-1; 9 bases line up with TRBD2. Germline V gene data show CDR1 as SGHTA and CDR2 as FQGNSA. This CDR3 has 14 amino acids. V lost 5 bases, J lost 6 bases, and 5 bases stayed unmatched. CDR3 protein: CASSPGLASNEQFF. Written as DNA, the CDR3 is TGTGCCAGCAGCCCCGGACTAGCGAGCAATGAGCAGTTCTTC.

This chain joins TRBV4-1 and TRBJ2-3; TRBD1 is a possible D gene (6 bases). V was trimmed by 6 bases and J by 2 bases, leaving 12 bases between them. The CDR3 extends over 14 amino acids. The germline V gene encodes CDR1 MGHRA and CDR2 YSYEKL. The CDR3 DNA sequence: TGCGCCAGCAGAAAACAGGGAACCACAGATACGCAGTATTTT. Protein: CASRKQGTTDTQYF.

In this sample, this clone turned up a few times. This sequence joins TRBV9 and TRBJ1-6; tentatively, D is TRBD1 (6 bases). The germline V gene encodes CDR1 SGDLS and CDR2 YYNGEE. The CDR3 extends over 16 amino acids. With 3 bases removed from V and 2 bases from J, the gap between germline ends came to 12 bases. CDR3 nucleotides: TGTGCCAGCAGCGCGGACAGCTTGGCCTATAATTCACCCCTCCACTTT. It specifies CASSADSLAYNSPLHF.

This clone occurred a few times. This rearrangement joins TRBV5-4 to TRBJ2-2; TRBD2 agrees at 8 bases. Trimming at V came to 4 bases and at J to 7 bases, leaving 6 bases not matched to a gene. The germline CDR1 and CDR2 sequences are SGHNT and YYREEE (reference sequence). The CDR3 consists of 14 residues. CDR3: CASSLPRGGGELFF. Written as DNA, the CDR3 is TGTGCCAGCAGCCTACCCCGGGGGGGCGGGGAGCTGTTTTTT. Full variable domain (outside the CDR3, taken from reference TRBV5-4 and TRBJ2-2): ETGVTQSPTHLIKTRGQQVTLRCSSQSGHNTVSWYQQALGQGPQFIFQYYREEENGRGNFPPRFSGLQFPNYSSELNVNALELDDSALYLCASSLPRGGGELFFGEGSRLTVL.

The chain joins TRBV28 to TRBJ2-3; tentatively, D is TRBD2 (6 bases). The V gene lost 5 bases and the J gene lost 4 bases, with 19 bases spanning the gap. This CDR3 has 16 amino acids. CDR1 is MDHEN, CDR2 SYDVKM, per germline. DNA of the CDR3: TGTGCCAGCAGTCCCCGCGGGGTCAAGGTGGCAGATACGCAGTATTTT. This encodes CASSPRGVKVADTQYF.

The rearrangement uses TRBV7-2 and TRBJ2-1; D call uncertain. Deletions cut 5 bases from V and 5 bases from J, with 13 bases between. Per the germline V gene, CDR1 is SGHTA and CDR2 is FQGNSA. The CDR3 spans 14 residues. CDR3: CASSQEQSNNEQFF. As DNA, the CDR3 is TGTGCCAGCAGCCAAGAACAGTCCAACAATGAGCAGTTCTTC.

This clone was observed a handful of times. The chain recombines TRBV5-4 with TRBJ2-3; 15 bases are shared with TRBD2. V shed 0 bases and J 3 bases; nucleotides not matched to a gene: 8. The CDR3 runs to 19 residues. Germline V CDR1 and CDR2: SGHNT, YYREEE (reference sequence). The chain's CDR3 is CASSLDPGLAGGPTDTQYF. The CDR3 bases are TGTGCCAGCAGCTTGGATCCCGGACTAGCGGGGGGGCCAACAGATACGCAGTATTTT. Drawing the rest from reference TRBV5-4 and TRBJ2-3, the complete variable domain is ETGVTQSPTHLIKTRGQQVTLRCSSQSGHNTVSWYQQALGQGPQFIFQYYREEENGRGNFPPRFSGLQFPNYSSELNVNALELDDSALYLCASSLDPGLAGGPTDTQYFGPGTRLTVL.

The rearrangement links TRBV30 to TRBJ1-4; TRBD1 matches at 9 bases. CDR1 is GTSNPN, CDR2 SVGIG, per germline (reference sequence). Trimming took 1 base from V and 8 from J; bases not matched to a gene: 5. CDR3 size: 14 residues. As DNA, the CDR3 is TGTGCCTGGAGTGGGAACAGGGGGCACGAAAAACTGTTTTTT. Translating gives CAWSGNRGHEKLFF.

This clone was seen a handful of times. The chain has TRBV7-9 and TRBJ2-5, with D hard to call. The closer fit of TRBJ2-7 to the DNA end suggests the J call may be wrong. The CDR3 has 13 residues. Germline CDR1 and CDR2: SEHNR and FQNEAQ (reference sequence). The CDR3 reads CASSLDGSYEQYF. The CDR3 coding sequence is TGTGCCAGCAGCTTAGACGGTTCTTACGAGCAGTACTTC.

This rearrangement joins TRBV7-9 to TRBJ1-1, with D unclear. There are 10 residues in the CDR3. Germline assignment: CDR1 SEHNR and CDR2 FQNEAQ (reference sequence). The CDR3 loop is CVGGGTEAFF. In DNA, the CDR3 is TGTGTGGGAGGAGGCACTGAAGCTTTCTTT.

This clone was observed a few times. The chain joins TRBV4-3 to TRBJ1-2, with D possibly TRBD1 on 6 matching bases. V was trimmed by 0 bases and J by 4 bases, leaving 9 bases between them. CDR3 length: 14 amino acids. CDR1 and CDR2 (germline): LGHNA, YSLEER. CDR3 sequence reads: CASSQDAGAYGYTF. The CDR3 DNA reads as TGCGCCAGCAGCCAAGATGCAGGGGCCTATGGCTACACCTTC.

The V call is TRBV28, the J call TRBJ1-2; D unclear. V was clipped by 2 bases and J by 7 bases, with 17 bases between them. The CDR3 runs 15 residues. Germline V lookup: CDR1 MDHEN, CDR2 SYDVKM. CDR3 sequence: CASSLGRPKGGGYTF. Written as DNA, the CDR3 is TGTGCCAGCAGTTTAGGGCGGCCCAAGGGAGGTGGCTACACCTTC.